This T cell receptor (beta chain) was documented in a study of blood T cells in healthy people across ages. Germline CDR1 and CDR2: SEHNR and FQNEAQ (reference sequence). The CDR3 has 14 residues. The sample holds a few counts of this clonotype. At one end, the junction sequence differs from germline, possibly due to a read error. Through a sample-barcoded 5' primer and a J-beta primer mix, a second PCR was run for about 6 to 11 cycles. TCRdb itself ran the 5' RACE reads through MiXCR, one entry per CDR3 protein. The sample consists of about 800,000 distinct CDR3 sequences, 25% of them appearing once. The data also belong to a second study, concerning T cells of mothers and their children. As that report states: Every mother supplied over 8.5 million TCR beta CDR3 reads and every child several million.

The sample was blood. This chain joins TRBV7-9 and TRBJ1-2; D ambiguous. The sequence was collected from a boy under 18 in good health. In DNA form, the CDR3 reads TGTGCCGGCAGCTCTAACCAGCCGACCTATGGCTACACCTTC. It codes for CAGSSNQPTYGYTF.